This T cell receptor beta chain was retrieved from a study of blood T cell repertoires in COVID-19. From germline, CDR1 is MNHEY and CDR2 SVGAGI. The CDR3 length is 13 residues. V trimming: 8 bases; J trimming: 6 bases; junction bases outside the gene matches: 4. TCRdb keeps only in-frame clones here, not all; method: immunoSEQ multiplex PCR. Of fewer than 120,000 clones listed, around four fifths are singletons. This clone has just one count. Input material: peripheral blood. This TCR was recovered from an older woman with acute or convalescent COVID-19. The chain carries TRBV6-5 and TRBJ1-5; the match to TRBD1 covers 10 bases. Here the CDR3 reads CASRQGAGQPQHF. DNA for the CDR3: TGTGCCAGCCGACAGGGGGCTGGTCAGCCCCAGCATTTT.